The 26 T cell receptor beta chains given below trace back to one sample, sequenced in a study of T cells in Graves' hyperthyroidism and ophthalmopathy. Amplification targeted TCR beta CDR3 regions from RNA transcripts. The TCR CDR3 first-round RT-PCR relied on the HTBI primer set. Each CDR3 protein gets one entry after TCRdb re-called the multiplex PCR reads with MiXCR. This table holds hundreds of thousands of distinct CDR3 sequences, just under 45% found once. The sample consisted of peripheral blood or thyroid tissue (not recorded which). Receptors were obtained from an adult man with Graves' disease, either hyperthyroidism or ophthalmopathy (not recorded which).

There are a few counts of this clonotype. The chain has TRBV29-1 and TRBJ2-7; tentative D call: TRBD2 (6 bases). CDR1 SQVTM and CDR2 ANQGSEA come from the germline V gene. The CDR3 is made up of 14 amino acids. The V and J ends lost 1 base and 0 bases respectively, with 10 bases between them. The CDR3 DNA sequence: TGCAGCGTTGAAGGACTAGACGGCTCCTACGAGCAGTACTTC. Encoded protein: CSVEGLDGSYEQYF.

Of note for this clonotype: Given a much more abundant clone one base away, this may be a read error. This rearrangement joins TRBV20-1 to TRBJ1-4, with D perhaps TRBD1 (5 bases). The CDR3 length is 13 residues. Germline V gene lookup returns CDR1 DFQATT and CDR2 SNEGSKA (reference sequence). V was pared by 2 bases and J by 7 bases, with 11 bases between. CDR3 in DNA: TGCAGTGCTAGACAGGGTCATGGTGAAAAACTGTTTTTT. Translating gives CSARQGHGEKLFF.

V gene TRBV5-6 combines with J gene TRBJ2-3; D remains ambiguous. Trimming took off 3 bases at V and 5 bases at J, with 19 bases between the two ends. This CDR3 comprises 16 residues. CDR1 is SGHDT, CDR2 YYEEEE, per germline. Here the CDR3 reads CASSSPPSGVRDTQYF. The DNA for the CDR3 is TGTGCCAGCAGCTCCCCTCCGTCCGGAGTACGAGATACGCAGTATTTT.

For this clonotype: Just one base apart from a much larger clone, this may be a read error. The chain links TRBV24-1 to TRBJ2-5; maybe TRBD1 (5 bases). CDR1 and CDR2 from the germline V gene are KGHDR and SFDVKD. Deletions cut 0 bases from V and 9 bases from J, with 13 bases between. The CDR3 covers 14 residues. CDR3 residues: CATSDLSGSPAQYF. The CDR3 DNA follows: TGTGCCACCAGTGATTTGTCAGGGTCTCCGGCCCAGTACTTC.

V gene TRBV20-1 combines with J gene TRBJ2-3; the match to TRBD2 covers 13 bases. Germline CDR1 DFQATT, CDR2 SNEGSKA (reference sequence). V lost 6 bases, J lost 2 bases, and 5 bases stayed unmatched. There are 15 residues in the CDR3. The CDR3, as DNA: TGCAGTGCAGCGACTAGCGGGGGGACCACAGATACGCAGTATTTT. Translated: CSAATSGGTTDTQYF.

This clonotype has at least ten counts. This chain uses TRBV5-1 with TRBJ1-4; tentatively, D is TRBD1 (5 bases). The CDR3 loop spans 16 amino acids. The V end was cut by 0 bases, the J end by 3 bases, with 12 bases between. CDR1 is SGHRS and CDR2 is YFSETQ in the germline V gene. CDR3 DNA sequence: TGCGCCAGCAGCTTGGACGTTACGGGGCCTAATGAAAAACTGTTTTTT. Amino acids: CASSLDVTGPNEKLFF.

On this clonotype: A much larger clone is a single base away; this may be a read error. No conserved phenylalanine or tryptophan ends this CDR3, so it is likely a read error. The CDR3 nucleotides are TGTGCCAGCAGCCATTGGCAGGGGGCAATAGGCTACACCTCC. It encodes CASSHWQGAIGYTS. The genes are TRBV7-2 and TRBJ1-2; 8 nucleotides align to TRBD1. The V segment lost 5 bases and the J segment 8 bases; nucleotides outside the gene matches: 10. This CDR3 contains 14 residues. Germline loops: CDR1 SGHTA, CDR2 FQGNSA.

Only a few counts were recorded for this clonotype. This chain joins TRBV7-9 and TRBJ1-2; TRBD1 is a possible D gene (6 bases). Deletions cut 10 bases from V and 2 bases from J, with 20 bases between. The CDR3 is made up of 15 amino acids. Germline V CDR1 and CDR2: SEHNR, FQNEAQ (reference sequence). This CDR3 reads CAIYRTTGPNYGYTF. In nucleotides, the CDR3 is TGTGCCATATACCGGACCACAGGGCCGAACTATGGCTACACCTTC.

This clonotype was counted between two and nine times. The gene calls are TRBV20-1 and TRBJ2-7; D unresolved. Trimming shortened V by 1 base and J by 3 bases, and 10 bases separated the two germline ends. The CDR3 is made up of 13 amino acids. Germline V gene sequence: CDR1 DFQATT, CDR2 SNEGSKA (reference sequence). The CDR3 DNA follows: TGCAGTGCTAGAGTACAAAGGAACTACGAGCAGTACTTC. Encoded protein: CSARVQRNYEQYF.

This clonotype was observed at least ten times. The chain is built from TRBV12-3 or TRBV12-4 and TRBJ1-2; D is perhaps TRBD1 (5 bases). Trimming removed 5 bases at V and 5 bases at J, with 15 bases between. The CDR3 has 14 amino acids. The CDR3, as DNA: TGTGCCAGCAGTCACTCGGGCAGGGAGTATGGCTACACCTTC. Translating it yields CASSHSGREYGYTF.

This clonotype has a handful of counts. This sequence joins TRBV20-1 and TRBJ1-1; 7 bases match TRBD1. V lost 1 base and J lost 8; bases outside the gene matches: 10. Germline values: CDR1 DFQATT, CDR2 SNEGSKA (reference sequence). The CDR3 spans 14 residues. CDR3 bases: TGCAGTGCTAGAGTGGAGACAGGGAGATCCGAAGCTTTCTTT. It codes for CSARVETGRSEAFF.

The V and J genes are TRBV7-2 and TRBJ1-4, with D hard to call. The CDR3 sequence is 15 residues long. Germline V lookup: CDR1 SGHTA, CDR2 FQGNSA. V lost 5 bases, J lost 2 bases, and 12 bases lay in between. The CDR3 nucleotides are TGTGCCAGCAGCCAACCGGCGGGCACTAATGAAAAACTGTTTTTT. Its translation: CASSQPAGTNEKLFF.

In this sample, this clonotype turned up a few times. This sequence joins TRBV29-1 and TRBJ1-5; possibly TRBD1 for D (6 bases). The CDR3 consists of 14 residues. In germline, CDR1 is SQVTM, CDR2 ANQGSEA. With 6 bases removed from V and 3 bases from J, the gap between germline ends came to 15 bases. This CDR3 reads CSVGGGGNNQPQHF. The CDR3 region has the DNA TGCAGCGTCGGGGGGGGCGGGAACAATCAGCCCCAGCATTTT.

The V gene is TRBV7-2, the J gene TRBJ1-1; tentatively, D is TRBD1 (5 bases). V was shortened by 3 bases and J by 4 bases, with 12 bases between the two germline ends. CDR3 length: 14 residues. The germline V gene encodes CDR1 SGHTA and CDR2 FQGNSA. In DNA, the CDR3 is TGTGCCAGCAGCTTCGGCAGGGAGACCACTGAAGCTTTCTTT. This codes for CASSFGRETTEAFF.

This clonotype was seen only a few times. The V call is TRBV20-1, the J call TRBJ1-2, with TRBD1 identical over 7 bases. Germline loops: CDR1 DFQATT, CDR2 SNEGSKA (reference sequence). The length of the CDR3 is 14 residues. Losses at the gene ends were 6 bases for V and 5 bases for J; bases not matched to a gene: 12. The CDR3 region is CSAARGGGPYGYTF. The CDR3 DNA sequence: TGCAGTGCAGCGCGAGGGGGCGGACCTTATGGCTACACCTTC.

In this sample, this clonotype turned up many times. The chain employs TRBV7-9 and TRBJ2-7; possibly TRBD2 for D (6 bases). Germline CDR1 SEHNR, CDR2 FQNEAQ (reference sequence). The CDR3 is 13 residues long. The V end lost 5 bases, the J end lost 3 bases, and 11 bases lay between the germline ends. CDR3 sequence (DNA): TGTGCCAGCAGCCGGACTACCTTCTACGAGCAGTACTTC. This sequence encodes CASSRTTFYEQYF.

At least ten counts were recorded for this clonotype. This chain links TRBV7-9 with TRBJ1-2; unclear D gene. The germline V and J ends were trimmed by 2 bases and 4 bases, with 11 bases remaining between them. The CDR3 covers 14 residues. Germline lookup yields CDR1 SEHNR and CDR2 FQNEAQ (reference sequence). The chain's CDR3 is CASSLLLLGYGYTF. CDR3 sequence (DNA): TGTGCCAGCAGCTTACTTCTTCTGGGCTATGGCTACACCTTC.

This clonotype was recorded many times. This sequence joins TRBV20-1 and TRBJ2-7, with 8 positions matching TRBD1. CDR1 and CDR2 from the germline V gene are DFQATT and SNEGSKA (reference sequence). The CDR3 sequence is 14 residues long. Losses at the gene ends were 0 bases for V and 6 bases for J; bases not matched to a gene: 7. CDR3 region: CSARDDRGTTEQYF. The DNA of the CDR3 is TGCAGTGCTAGAGATGACAGGGGTACCACCGAGCAGTACTTC.

This clonotype was observed a handful of times. CDR3 bases: TGTGCCAGCAGACCACAGGGCAGAAGCTCCTATAATTCACCCCTCCACTTT. It specifies CASRPQGRSSYNSPLHF. The genes are TRBV2 and TRBJ1-6; the D gene is possibly TRBD1 (6 bases). CDR1 and CDR2 from the germline V gene are SNHLY and FYNNEI. Trimming took off 6 bases at V and 0 bases at J, with 15 bases between the two ends. This CDR3 comprises 17 residues.

The chain employs TRBV29-1 and TRBJ1-3; D is ambiguous. Trimming took off 6 bases at V and 8 bases at J, with 20 bases between the two ends. This CDR3 contains 14 residues. CDR1 and CDR2 (germline): SQVTM, ANQGSEA. CDR3 loop: CSVLEGNYGYTIYF. The CDR3 region has the DNA TGCAGCGTGCTGGAGGGTAACTATGGCTACACCATATATTTT.

V usage is TRBV7-8 and J usage is TRBJ1-2, with TRBD1 matching over 8 bases. The J segment lost 4 bases and the V segment lost 5 bases, leaving 6 bases of the junction unmatched. There are 14 residues in the CDR3. Germline lookup yields CDR1 SGHVS and CDR2 FQNEAQ. CDR3 region: CASSPRTGTYGYTF. CDR3 sequence (DNA): TGTGCCAGCAGCCCCCGGACAGGGACCTATGGCTACACCTTC. Variable domain in full (rest from reference TRBV7-8 and TRBJ1-2): GAGVSQSPRYKVAKRGQDVALRCDPISGHVSLFWYQQALGQGPEFLTYFQNEAQLDKSGLPSDRFFAERPEGSVSTLKIQRTQQEDSAVYLCASSPRTGTYGYTFGSGTRLTVV.

The chain combines TRBV7-9 with TRBJ2-7; 9 bases are a match to TRBD1. Germline V gene sequence: CDR1 SEHNR, CDR2 FQNEAQ (reference sequence). The CDR3 sequence is 14 residues long. V lost 4 bases and J lost 9; bases outside the gene matches: 10. In DNA form, the CDR3 reads TGTGCCAGCAGCTCGACAGGGGGGAGATCGGGGCAGTACTTC. Amino acids: CASSSTGGRSGQYF.

At least ten counts were recorded for this clonotype. The gene calls are TRBV7-9 and TRBJ2-7, with TRBD2 matching over 7 bases. V shed 1 base and J 3 bases; nucleotides not matched to a gene: 3. From germline, CDR1 is SEHNR and CDR2 FQNEAQ (reference sequence). CDR3 length: 14 amino acids. Here the CDR3 DNA reads TGTGCCAGCAGCTTAGAACTAGCGTACTACGAGCAGTACTTC. As protein: CASSLELAYYEQYF.

The chain couples TRBV12-3 or TRBV12-4 to TRBJ2-6; D possibly corresponds to TRBD2 (6 bases). The CDR3 extends over 16 amino acids. V was trimmed by 2 bases and J by 2 bases, leaving 10 bases between them. The CDR3 sequence is CASSLMWRAGANVLTF. The CDR3 DNA sequence: TGTGCCAGCAGTTTAATGTGGAGGGCTGGGGCCAACGTCCTGACTTTC.

This clonotype was seen just once. The V call is TRBV7-2, the J call TRBJ2-7; D possibly corresponds to TRBD1 (5 bases). Germline CDR1 SGHTA, CDR2 FQGNSA. The CDR3 has 14 residues. V lost 4 bases to trimming and J lost 9 bases, with 19 bases between them. In DNA, the CDR3 is TGTGCCAGCAGCTCGCAACGGACACGCTCCCTGCAGTACTTC. Protein: CASSSQRTRSLQYF.

The chain uses TRBV25-1 and TRBJ1-6; perhaps TRBD1 as D (5 bases). CDR1 and CDR2 from the germline V gene are MGHDK and SYGVNS. The CDR3 loop spans 11 amino acids. Trimming shortened V by 8 bases and J by 7 bases, and 6 bases separated the two germline ends. CDR3: CASGTNSPLHF. CDR3 DNA: TGTGCCAGCGGGACCAATTCACCCCTCCACTTT.